This TCR beta chain was found in a study of PD-1 blockade in classical Hodgkin lymphoma. Study findings and constraints: Diversity in CD4+ TCRs, unlike that measured in CD8+ TCRs, had risen significantly by C4D1. Any patient who commenced nivolumab under 1 year after ASCT was excluded. Baseline diversity resembling that of newly diagnosed patients was seen in complete responders. With respect to the repertoire differences, their causes, possibly disease activity or prior therapy, remain undefined.

About this clone itself: Its specificity is not known.

The length of the CDR3 is 15 residues. The V and J ends lost 3 bases and 7 bases respectively, with 15 bases between them. From germline, CDR1 is LNHDA and CDR2 SQIVND (reference sequence). The repertoire was sequenced with immunoSEQ multiplex PCR; TCRdb's copy has only in-frame clones and lacks some. The sample has 20,000 to 25,000 clones; approximately 80% are singletons. All patients relapsed after autologous stem cell transplantation, and brentuximab vedotin exposure varied. The sequencing used peripheral blood mononuclear cells (PBMCs), collected before the second cycle of nivolumab. The V and J genes are TRBV19 and TRBJ2-2, with a possible D match to TRBD2 (5 bases). This sequence was found in a human donor with classical Hodgkin lymphoma. The CDR3 loop is CASSIGTRSGGELFF. The CDR3, as DNA: TGTGCCAGTAGTATCGGAACTAGGAGCGGCGGGGAGCTGTTTTTT.